The 28 T cell receptor beta chains below come from one sample, sequenced in a study of regulatory T cells in long-lasting Graves disease. Arm-PCR of CDR3 regions and iRepertoire HTBI primers were the basis on which TCR beta libraries were built. Via MiXCR, TCRdb re-called the multiplex PCR reads, giving one row per CDR3 protein. The sample lists 700,000 or so distinct CDR3 sequences; roughly 30% were seen once. Indicated time point: persistent/refractory GD, antithyroid drugs over 5 years with positive TRAb. RNA extracted from PBMCs served as the sequencing template. The material sequenced was peripheral blood mononuclear cells (PBMCs), taken when the disease was refractory, from a patient treated with antithyroid drugs. The receptors stem from a female donor with Graves disease.

The chain carries TRBV5-1 and TRBJ1-1; maybe TRBD1 (5 bases). Trimming removed 1 base from V and 1 base from J, with 11 bases in between. The CDR3 runs 15 residues. Germline V gene data show CDR1 as SGHRS and CDR2 as YFSETQ. The CDR3 sequence is CASSLFGGTNTEAFF. CDR3 nucleotide sequence: TGCGCCAGCAGCTTGTTCGGGGGTACGAACACTGAAGCTTTCTTT.

This clonotype appeared many times. This chain links TRBV12-3 or TRBV12-4 with TRBJ1-1, with 10 bases matching TRBD1. V dropped 3 bases and J dropped 10; count of bases not matched to a gene: 5. The CDR3 is made up of 13 amino acids. The CDR3 reads CASSLRDRGRAFF. CDR3 DNA: TGTGCCAGCAGTTTGCGGGACAGGGGTCGAGCTTTCTTT.

The chain joins TRBV7-2 to TRBJ1-5; D remains ambiguous. The CDR3 runs to 13 residues. Germline CDR1 SGHTA, CDR2 FQGNSA. V gave up 1 base and J gave up 5 bases, with 6 bases separating them. The CDR3 coding sequence is TGTGCCAGCAGCTTAGAGTCTTATCAGCCCCAGCATTTT. Amino acids: CASSLESYQPQHF.

This chain links TRBV15 with TRBJ1-1; D possibly corresponds to TRBD1 (5 bases). Germline V lookup: CDR1 LNHNV, CDR2 YYDKDF (reference sequence). There are 13 residues in the CDR3. The V end was cut by 5 bases, the J end by 4 bases, with 11 bases between. The CDR3 bases are TGTGCCACCAGCTGGCAGGGTCCCACTGAAGCTTTCTTT. Encoded protein: CATSWQGPTEAFF.

This clonotype was found once. A much larger clone differs from this one at a single base, so this may be a read error. The chain couples TRBV2 to TRBJ2-7; 10 nucleotides line up with TRBD2. The length of the CDR3 is 13 residues. Germline V gene lookup returns CDR1 SNHLY and CDR2 FYNNEI. CDR3 DNA sequence: TGTGCCAGCAAGGATAGCGGGAGGTACGAGCGGTACTTC. Translating it yields CASKDSGRYERYF.

The CDR3 loop is CASSPGLAGGDNEQFF. The CDR3 region has the DNA TGTGCCAGCAGTCCTGGACTAGCGGGAGGGGACAATGAGCAGTTCTTC. V is TRBV28 and J is TRBJ2-1; TRBD2 agrees at 15 bases. In germline, CDR1 is MDHEN, CDR2 SYDVKM. The CDR3 extends over 16 amino acids. V lost 5 bases to trimming and J lost 5 bases; unmatched junction nucleotides: 4.

This sequence joins TRBV20-1 and TRBJ1-2, with D perhaps matching TRBD1 (6 bases). Germline-derived CDR1 and CDR2 are DFQATT and SNEGSKA (reference sequence). The CDR3 sequence is 12 residues long. V dropped 7 bases and J dropped 7 bases, with 16 bases sitting between them. CDR3 coding DNA: TGCAGTGTTCGGCGGGGGGCGGGTGGCTACACCTTC. As protein: CSVRRGAGGYTF.

There are many counts of this clonotype. The CDR3, as DNA: TGTGCCAGCAGTCGATCAGGGGAGAGCTACGAGCAGTACTTC. Residues: CASSRSGESYEQYF. The rearrangement joins TRBV12-3 or TRBV12-4 to TRBJ2-7, with D tentatively TRBD1 (6 bases). V dropped 5 bases and J dropped 3 bases, with 14 bases sitting between them. The CDR3 sequence is 14 residues long.

Concerning this clonotype: A much larger clone lies a single base off, so this may be a read error. The gene calls are TRBV2 and TRBJ1-2, with a weak D call TRBD1 (5 bases). The CDR3 sequence is 13 residues long. Germline CDR1 is SNHLY and CDR2 is FYNNEI. CDR3 sequence reads: CASSDSGVYGHTF. CDR3 DNA: TGTGCCAGCAGTGATTCGGGGGTCTATGGCCACACCTTC.

This clonotype turned up a few times. The chain is built from TRBV20-1 and TRBJ2-5; possible D gene TRBD1, 7 bases. The CDR3 loop spans 12 amino acids. CDR1 and CDR2 (germline): DFQATT, SNEGSKA (reference sequence). Trimming shortened V by 6 bases and J by 5 bases, and 13 bases separated the two germline ends. The CDR3 DNA reads TGCAGTGCCGTGCCAGGGGGGGAGACCCAGTACTTC. Residues: CSAVPGGETQYF.

This clonotype was recorded many times. J is TRBJ2-4 and V is TRBV7-2; TRBD2 agrees at 12 bases. Germline CDR1 and CDR2: SGHTA and FQGNSA. The CDR3 runs 14 residues. V was clipped by 6 bases and J by 7 bases; unmatched bases: 4. CDR3 nucleotide sequence: TGTGCCAGCAGTCCCGGGACTAGCGGGAACATTCAGTACTTC. This translates into CASSPGTSGNIQYF. The whole variable domain, filled in from reference TRBV7-2 and TRBJ2-4, reads GAGVSQSPSNKVTEKGKDVELRCDPISGHTALYWYRQSLGQGLEFLIYFQGNSAPDKSGLPSDRFSAERTGGSVSTLTIQRTQQEDSAVYLCASSPGTSGNIQYFGAGTRLSVL.

This clonotype was recorded a few times. The chain uses TRBV6-1 and TRBJ1-5; tentatively, D is TRBD1 (5 bases). Trimming left V 4 bases short and J 4 bases short, with 11 bases between. This CDR3 spans 14 amino acids. From germline, CDR1 is MNHNS and CDR2 SASEGT. The CDR3 DNA reads TGTGCCAGCAGTGTCGTCAGGGCTAATCAGCCCCAGCATTTT. This translates into CASSVVRANQPQHF.

This clonotype was counted ten times or more. The rearrangement joins TRBV12-3 or TRBV12-4 to TRBJ2-2, with D hard to call. This CDR3 contains 13 residues. Trimming removed 5 bases at V and 5 bases at J, with 9 bases between. For the CDR3, the DNA is TGTGCCAGCAGTCCTCTGAGAACCGGGGAGCTGTTTTTT. This translates into CASSPLRTGELFF.

There are a few counts of this clonotype. V usage is TRBV5-1 and J usage is TRBJ1-5; D is ambiguous. V was cut by 0 bases and J by 0 bases, with 7 bases left in between. There are 15 residues in the CDR3. CDR1 is SGHRS, CDR2 YFSETQ, per germline. In DNA form, the CDR3 reads TGCGCCAGCAGCTTGGAAGACTATAGCAATCAGCCCCAGCATTTT. Translating it yields CASSLEDYSNQPQHF.

The V call is TRBV27, the J call TRBJ1-1; D gene uncertain. Between the trimmed V and J ends, which lost 5 bases and 1 base, there was a span of 20 bases. The CDR3 sequence is 17 residues long. Germline values: CDR1 MNHEY, CDR2 SMNVEV (reference sequence). For the CDR3, the DNA is TGTGCCAGCAGTCACTTCCCGGGCCAGCATGAGAACACTGAAGCTTTCTTT. The encoded protein is CASSHFPGQHENTEAFF.

The chain couples TRBV28 to TRBJ1-1; 9 bases are a match to TRBD1. The V and J ends lost 8 bases and 2 bases, in that order; junction bases with no gene match: 18. The CDR3 covers 18 residues. Germline V CDR1 and CDR2: MDHEN, SYDVKM. CDR3 sequence reads: CASSPLLPGQGRNTEAFF. The CDR3 nucleotides are TGTGCCAGCTCACCTCTACTCCCGGGACAGGGAAGAAACACTGAAGCTTTCTTT.

This sequence joins TRBV7-3 and TRBJ2-7; 7 nucleotides align to TRBD1. CDR3 length: 16 residues. Unmatched junction bases numbered 12, after V lost 5 bases and J lost 2 bases. The germline CDR1 and CDR2 sequences are SGHTA and FQGTGA. DNA of the CDR3: TGTGCCAGCAGCCCGTCCGGGACAGAGACCGCCTACGAGCAGTACTTC. Its translation is CASSPSGTETAYEQYF.

This chain joins TRBV6-1 and TRBJ1-2; a possible D gene is TRBD1 (6 bases). V lost 7 bases, J lost 4 bases, and 25 bases lay in between. The CDR3 length is 17 residues. The V gene's germline CDR1 is MNHNS and CDR2 SASEGT. This CDR3 is CASTPSPRWGAGYGYTF. The CDR3 DNA is TGTGCCAGCACCCCCTCCCCCCGGTGGGGGGCTGGCTATGGCTACACCTTC.

The CDR3 loop is CASNPWGTGGNGELFF. The CDR3 bases are TGTGCCAGCAACCCCTGGGGGACAGGGGGCAACGGGGAGCTGTTTTTT. The V gene is TRBV12-3 or TRBV12-4, the J gene TRBJ2-2, with TRBD1 matching over 12 bases. Germline trimming cut 7 bases from V and 7 bases from J; bases unmatched to any gene: 10. CDR3 length equals 16 residues.

This clonotype was seen more than once but under ten times. The chain couples TRBV7-8 to TRBJ1-5, with a weak D call TRBD1 (5 bases). This CDR3 is 16 amino acids long. The germline gives CDR1 SGHVS, CDR2 FQNEAQ. Trimming took 4 bases from V and 4 from J, leaving 17 bases between them. CDR3 nucleotide sequence: TGTGCCAGCAGCTCAACCAGGGAAGCGGGGAATCAGCCCCAGCATTTT. This translates into CASSSTREAGNQPQHF.

The CDR3 sequence: CASSLGEGAFF. The DNA for the CDR3 is TGTGCCAGCAGCTTGGGAGAAGGAGCTTTCTTT. The chain employs TRBV5-5 and TRBJ1-1; D unresolved. V was shortened by 0 bases and J by 10 bases, with 7 bases between the two germline ends. The length of the CDR3 is 11 residues. Per germline, CDR1 SGHKS and CDR2 YYEKEE (reference sequence). Complete variable domain (other parts from reference TRBV5-5 and TRBJ1-1): DAGVTQSPTHLIKTRGQQVTLRCSPISGHKSVSWYQQVLGQGPQFIFQYYEKEERGRGNFPDRFSARQFPNYSSELNVNALLLGDSALYLCASSLGEGAFFGQGTRLTVV.

This clonotype was counted at least ten times. The chain uses TRBV2 and TRBJ1-5; D might be TRBD1 (5 bases). The CDR3 consists of 13 residues. Germline V lookup: CDR1 SNHLY, CDR2 FYNNEI. With 6 bases removed from V and 6 bases from J, the gap between germline ends came to 12 bases. Written as DNA, the CDR3 is TGTGCCAGCAGGCGGGGGGAAAGTCAGCCCCAGCATTTT. Translation: CASRRGESQPQHF.

This clonotype was seen more than once but under ten times. This sequence joins TRBV12-3 or TRBV12-4 and TRBJ1-6, with D tentatively TRBD1 (5 bases). This CDR3 spans 13 amino acids. V dropped 0 bases and J dropped 10 bases, with 7 bases sitting between them. The CDR3 sequence: CASSLARGSPLHF. The CDR3 DNA reads as TGTGCCAGCAGTTTAGCGAGGGGATCACCCCTCCACTTT.

The rearrangement joins TRBV27 to TRBJ1-2, with 11 bases matching TRBD1. Germline CDR1 reads MNHEY; CDR2 reads SMNVEV (reference sequence). CDR3 length: 17 amino acids. The V segment lost 4 bases and the J segment 4 bases; nucleotides outside the gene matches: 11. In DNA, the CDR3 is TGTGCCAGCAGTTCAAAAGGACAGGGGGCCCCCACCTATGGCTACACCTTC. Protein product: CASSSKGQGAPTYGYTF.

This clonotype has just a few counts. V usage is TRBV28 and J usage is TRBJ1-6, with 7 bases lining up with TRBD1. The CDR3 has 16 residues. Germline loops: CDR1 MDHEN, CDR2 SYDVKM. The J segment lost 5 bases and the V segment lost 6 bases, leaving 10 bases of the junction unmatched. CDR3 sequence reads: CASRLPQGGHNSPLHF. The CDR3, as DNA: TGTGCCAGCAGGCTACCTCAGGGGGGGCATAATTCACCCCTCCACTTT. Full variable domain (missing parts from reference TRBV28 and TRBJ1-6): DVKVTQSSRYLVKRTGEKVFLECVQDMDHENMFWYRQDPGLGLRLIYFSYDVKMKEKGDIPEGYSVSREKKERFSLILESASTNQTSMYLCASRLPQGGHNSPLHFGNGTRLTVT.

This clonotype has a count of ten or more. The chain couples TRBV6-1 to TRBJ1-2; possibly TRBD1 for D (6 bases). The CDR3 runs to 15 residues. Trimming stripped 0 bases from V and 4 bases from J, with 12 bases between. In germline, CDR1 is MNHNS, CDR2 SASEGT. The CDR3 DNA follows: TGTGCCAGCAGTGAAGCGGGAGGACAGTCCTATGGCTACACCTTC. Residues: CASSEAGGQSYGYTF.

This clonotype was counted only a few times. The chain joins TRBV12-5 to TRBJ1-4; tentatively, D is TRBD1 (6 bases). V gave up 5 bases and J gave up 5 bases, with 15 bases separating them. CDR3 length: 15 amino acids. Germline CDR1 reads LGHNT; CDR2 reads FRNRAP. CDR3 region: CASGPRGGGNEKLFF. CDR3 nucleotide sequence: TGTGCTAGTGGTCCCCGCGGGGGCGGGAATGAAAAACTGTTTTTT.

A few counts support this clonotype. The V and J genes are TRBV12-3 or TRBV12-4 and TRBJ1-1, with D unclear. CDR3 length equals 16 residues. Trimming removed 6 bases from V and 0 bases from J, with 17 bases in between. As DNA, the CDR3 is TGTGCCAGCAGCTCCGGGATCATGCTGATGAACACTGAAGCTTTCTTT. Protein: CASSSGIMLMNTEAFF.